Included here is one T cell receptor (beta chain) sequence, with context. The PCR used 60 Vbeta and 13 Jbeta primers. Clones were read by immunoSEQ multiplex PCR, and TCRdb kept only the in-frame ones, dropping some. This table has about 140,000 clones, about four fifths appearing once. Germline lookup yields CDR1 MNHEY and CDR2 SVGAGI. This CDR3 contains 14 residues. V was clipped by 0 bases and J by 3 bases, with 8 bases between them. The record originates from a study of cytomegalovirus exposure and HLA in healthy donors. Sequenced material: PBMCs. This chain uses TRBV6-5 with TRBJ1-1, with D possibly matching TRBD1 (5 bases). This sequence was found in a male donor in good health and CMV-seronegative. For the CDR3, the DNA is TGTGCCAGCAGTTACTCTCGGGGGGACACTGAAGCTTTCTTT. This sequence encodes CASSYSRGDTEAFF.